The source of this TCR beta chain is a study of T cell responses to AZD1222 COVID-19 vaccine. Trimming removed 3 bases from V and 8 bases from J, with 14 bases in between. The CDR3 totals 14 residues. Germline V CDR1 and CDR2: SGHRS, YFSETQ. The assay was immunoSEQ multiplex PCR, and TCRdb's table has in-frame clones only and misses some. The sample includes 110,000 to 150,000 clones, roughly 93% seen only once; the top ten take more than 1.5%. Here the sequenced sample was peripheral blood, taken 28 days after the second AZD1222 dose. The receptor's source is an adult who received the AZD1222 COVID-19 vaccine. The chain couples TRBV5-1 to TRBJ1-4; D is unresolved. The CDR3 region has the DNA TGCGCCAGCAGCTCTACCTGGACCGCCGAAAAACTGTTTTTT. It is translated as CASSSTWTAEKLFF.